A selection of T cell receptor beta chains follows, all from one sample in a study of T cells in localized non-small cell lung cancer. The method was immunoSEQ multiplex PCR; TCRdb's version includes in-frame clones alone and lacks a portion of them. The data hold 30,000 to 45,000 clones, with roughly 89% observed a single time. The source was peripheral blood, collected before any cancer treatment. The receptors originated from a woman aged 35-75 years with stage I lung adenocarcinoma. The CDR3 runs from the conserved cysteine through the conserved F or W. The D gene is left open where the match is weak.

DNA,CDR3,D,J,V
TGTGCCAGTAGCGGAGGGGCGTTTCAGCCCCAGCATTTT,CASSGGAFQPQHF,NA,TRBJ1-5,TRBV19
TGTGCCAGCTCACCCGGGGGTAATCAGCCCCAGCATTTT,CASSPGGNQPQHF,NA,TRBJ1-5,TRBV18
TGCAGCGTCACAGACAGAATAGAGCAGTTCTTC,CSVTDRIEQFF,NA,TRBJ2-1,TRBV29-1
TGTGCCAGCAGCGCGGACTCTGGAAACACCATATATTTT,CASSADSGNTIYF,NA,TRBJ1-3,TRBV7-2
TGTGCCAGCAGGGGTGATCTTGAAGCTTTCTTT,CASRGDLEAFF,NA,TRBJ1-1,TRBV2
TGTGCCAGCAGCCCCGGACAGTTGAACACTGAAGCTTTCTTT,CASSPGQLNTEAFF,NA,TRBJ1-1,TRBV7-2
TGCGCCAGCAGTGAATCCGGACTCGGCCGGACCACTGAAGCTTTCTTT,CASSESGLGRTTEAFF,NA,TRBJ1-1,TRBV10-1
TGTGCCAGCAGGACAGGGGGAATTCTTTCACCCCTCCACTTT,CASRTGGILSPLHF,TRBD1,TRBJ1-6,TRBV2
TGTGCCAGCAGTATCCTTGGGACCGCTAACTATGGCTACACCTTC,CASSILGTANYGYTF,NA,TRBJ1-2,TRBV2
TGCGCCAGCAGACAGGGGAACACTGAAGCTTTCTTT,CASRQGNTEAFF,NA,TRBJ1-1,TRBV10-2
TGTGCCACCAGCAGCCCGCGGGGTTATGGCTACACCTTC,CATSSPRGYGYTF,NA,TRBJ1-2,TRBV15
TGTGCCAGCAGGGCCCTGATACGGACAGATACGCAGTATTTT,CASRALIRTDTQYF,NA,TRBJ2-3,TRBV2
TGTGCTAGTGGTACCGGGACAGGTTATAATTCACCCCTCCACTTT,CASGTGTGYNSPLHF,TRBD1,TRBJ1-6,TRBV12-5
TGTGCCAGCAGCCCCCGGGACAGCCCTTTCCAAGAGACCCAGTACTTC,CASSPRDSPFQETQYF,TRBD1,TRBJ2-5,TRBV13
TGTGCCAGCAGTTTCTTGGTCGTACAGGGTGGGCAGTACTTC,CASSFLVVQGGQYF,NA,TRBJ2-7,TRBV28
TGTGCCAGCAGGCAAGCCTCCGTTACAGCCAAAAACATTCAGTACTTC,CASRQASVTAKNIQYF,NA,TRBJ2-4,TRBV28
TGTGCCACTCTGGCGGGGGGCCGGCTTGGCTACACCTTC,CATLAGGRLGYTF,NA,TRBJ1-2,TRBV6-6